The 31 T cell receptor beta chains presented below share a single source sample, sequenced in a study of immune heterogeneity within non-small cell lung tumors. Multiplex PCR (32 V and 13 J primers) was used to amplify the TCR beta CDR3. TCRdb re-called the multiplex PCR reads with MiXCR, one entry per CDR3 protein. The sample has over 3,500 distinct CDR3 sequences; roughly a fifth are singletons. Each sample used roughly 0.65 ug of genomic DNA from bulk tumor tissue. Spaced far apart, several biopsies were taken from each primary tumor during surgery. Patients went through curative surgery, and their non-small cell lung cancer was untreated and newly diagnosed. The sample consisted of lung tumor tissue. The source is a man in his 70s with non-small cell lung cancer.

This clonotype has a handful of counts. A much larger clone sits a single nucleotide away, making a read error possible. The J gene is TRBJ2-2, the V gene TRBV6-9; unclear D gene. The V and J ends lost 3 bases and 4 bases respectively, with 18 bases between them. CDR1 and CDR2 from the germline V gene are MNHGY and SVAAGI. This CDR3 spans 17 amino acids. CDR3 nucleotides: TGTGCCAGCAGTTACACCTCTGCTTCTTTAGGCACCGGGGAGCTGTTTTTT. It specifies CASSYTSASLGTGELFF.

This clonotype has more than one count but fewer than ten. This chain links TRBV20-1 with TRBJ1-5, with D perhaps matching TRBD1 (5 bases). V lost 2 bases to trimming and J lost 0 bases, with 11 bases between them. CDR3 length: 15 amino acids. Germline CDR1 is DFQATT and CDR2 is SNEGSKA (reference sequence). The CDR3 loop is CSARWGVSSNQPQHF. The CDR3 DNA reads as TGCAGTGCTAGATGGGGGGTTTCTAGCAATCAGCCCCAGCATTTT.

Relative to its sample, this clonotype is medium-sized. The chain carries TRBV7-2 and TRBJ1-2; TRBD1 matches 7 bases. V lost 3 bases, J lost 4 bases, and 8 bases stayed unmatched. The CDR3 is 15 amino acids. Germline lookup yields CDR1 SGHTA and CDR2 FQGNSA. CDR3 region: CASSLASGQSYGYTF. CDR3 sequence (DNA): TGTGCCAGCAGCTTGGCTTCGGGACAGAGCTATGGCTACACCTTC.

The rearrangement uses TRBV6-6 and TRBJ1-1; D is unresolved. In germline, CDR1 is MNHNY, CDR2 SVGAGI (reference sequence). This CDR3 has 16 amino acids. Between the trimmed V and J ends, which lost 1 base and 1 base, there was a span of 13 bases. CDR3 loop: CASSYWFGERNTEAFF. The CDR3 DNA sequence: TGTGCCAGCAGTTACTGGTTTGGGGAGAGGAACACTGAAGCTTTCTTT.

CDR3 sequence: CASNREIGDEQYF. The CDR3 DNA sequence: TGTGCCAGCAACCGGGAGATCGGTGACGAGCAGTACTTC. The genes are TRBV9 and TRBJ2-7; TRBD2 might be the D (6 bases). The germline V and J ends were trimmed by 6 bases and 5 bases, with 15 bases remaining between them. The CDR3 contains 13 residues. Germline lookup yields CDR1 SGDLS and CDR2 YYNGEE.

CDR3 region: CASSLALLAGLAGDISYNEQFF. The CDR3 region has the DNA TGTGCCAGCAGCTTGGCCCTGCTTGCAGGACTAGCGGGAGATATCTCCTACAATGAGCAGTTCTTC. This chain joins TRBV5-4 and TRBJ2-1; 13 bases align to TRBD2. Losses at the gene ends were 0 bases for V and 0 bases for J; bases not matched to a gene: 15. CDR3 length equals 22 residues. Per germline, CDR1 SGHNT and CDR2 YYREEE (reference sequence).

This clonotype has a single count. It may be a read error: a sequence one base away is much more abundant. The rearrangement links TRBV12-3 or TRBV12-4 to TRBJ1-2; unclear D gene. The CDR3 sequence is 14 residues long. Trimming took off 3 bases at V and 8 bases at J, with 16 bases between the two ends. The CDR3 coding sequence is TGTGCCAGCAGTTTCCATGGTGTCCTCTTCGGCTACACCTTC. Its protein product is CASSFHGVLFGYTF.

This clonotype occurred a few times. V is TRBV11-3 and J is TRBJ2-2; D is unclear. Looked up from germline, CDR1 is SGHNT and CDR2 is YENEEA. Trimming took off 5 bases at V and 7 bases at J, with 11 bases between the two ends. CDR3 length equals 13 residues. CDR3 amino acids: CASSRIKGGELFF. CDR3 DNA: TGTGCCAGCAGCCGCATAAAAGGCGGGGAGCTGTTTTTT.

This clonotype has only a few counts. The rearrangement joins TRBV7-3 to TRBJ2-1; the D gene could be TRBD1 or TRBD2 (5 bases each). CDR3 size: 16 residues. The germline gives CDR1 SGHTA, CDR2 FQGTGA. The V gene lost 3 bases and the J gene lost 6 bases, with 18 bases spanning the gap. The CDR3 region is CASSFIPRGLTNEQFF. The CDR3 DNA follows: TGTGCCAGCAGCTTTATCCCCCGGGGCCTAACCAATGAGCAGTTCTTC.

There are a few counts of this clonotype. This chain uses TRBV12-3 or TRBV12-4 with TRBJ2-2; the D is unclear. The germline V and J ends were trimmed by 6 bases and 8 bases, with 13 bases remaining between them. The CDR3 extends over 13 amino acids. Written as DNA, the CDR3 is TGTGCCAGCAGCTACCCGTTTGCGGGGGAGCTGTTTTTT. Its translation is CASSYPFAGELFF.

This rearrangement joins TRBV7-8 to TRBJ2-7; D not resolved. Germline assignment: CDR1 SGHVS and CDR2 FQNEAQ. Trimming shortened V by 2 bases and J by 5 bases, and 4 bases separated the two germline ends. This CDR3 region has 11 residues. CDR3 region: CASSLRDEQYF. In DNA form, the CDR3 reads TGTGCCAGCAGCTTAAGGGACGAGCAGTACTTC.

This clonotype is medium-sized in the sample. The V call is TRBV3-1, the J call TRBJ2-7; D is possibly TRBD2 (6 bases). Germline V gives CDR1 LGHDT, CDR2 YNNKEL (reference sequence). Trimming removed 4 bases at V and 0 bases at J, with 13 bases between. The CDR3 loop spans 15 amino acids. The CDR3 loop reads CASSRPGTASYEQYF. Written as DNA, the CDR3 is TGTGCCAGCAGCCGCCCCGGGACTGCCTCCTACGAGCAGTACTTC.

This clonotype was counted a few times. The V call is TRBV6-6, the J call TRBJ2-2; D unresolved. The CDR3 is made up of 14 amino acids. V was trimmed by 2 bases and J by 5 bases, leaving 9 bases between them. CDR1 is MNHNY, CDR2 SVGAGI, per germline (reference sequence). This chain's CDR3 is CASSYAARTGELFF. DNA of the CDR3: TGTGCCAGCAGTTACGCCGCCAGGACCGGGGAGCTGTTTTTT.

In its sample, this clonotype ranks as large. The chain joins TRBV5-1 to TRBJ1-1; D possibly corresponds to TRBD1 (6 bases). The CDR3 has 12 residues. CDR1 and CDR2 (germline): SGHRS, YFSETQ. V lost 1 base and J lost 5, with 6 bases in between. CDR3: CASSLQGTEAFF. The CDR3 DNA reads as TGCGCCAGCAGCTTGCAGGGGACTGAAGCTTTCTTT.

On this clonotype itself: The junction departs from germline at one end; a sequencing error may be responsible. The chain carries TRBV20-1 and TRBJ1-3; D is possibly TRBD1 (5 bases). Germline V CDR1 and CDR2: DFQATT, SNEGSKA (reference sequence). This CDR3 spans 13 amino acids. CDR3 DNA sequence: TGCAGTGCTGAAGGGACTGATGGAAGCACCATATATTTT. Its translation: CSAEGTDGSTIYF.

In this sample, this clonotype turned up a few times. This chain uses TRBV9 with TRBJ2-3; TRBD2 matches at 8 bases. This CDR3 spans 16 amino acids. Per the germline V gene, CDR1 is SGDLS and CDR2 is YYNGEE. J gave up 0 bases and V 2 bases, and 5 bases lay outside the gene matches. The CDR3 DNA reads as TGTGCCAGCAGCGTCGGCGGGAGGTGGAGCACAGATACGCAGTATTTT. As protein: CASSVGGRWSTDTQYF.

Only a few counts were recorded for this clonotype. The chain links TRBV7-9 to TRBJ1-3, with D uncertain. CDR1 SEHNR and CDR2 FQNEAQ come from the germline V gene (reference sequence). With 4 bases removed from V and 0 bases from J, the gap between germline ends came to 4 bases. This CDR3 comprises 13 residues. The CDR3 region is CASSSSSGNTIYF. DNA for the CDR3: TGTGCCAGCAGCTCTTCCTCTGGAAACACCATATATTTT.

As regards this clonotype: A read error may be the cause here, since a much bigger clone is one base away. The chain carries TRBV15 and TRBJ2-5, with D possibly being TRBD2 (5 bases). V lost 0 bases and J 6 bases, leaving 8 bases between the germline ends. The CDR3 spans 13 residues. Germline assignment: CDR1 LNHNV and CDR2 YYDKDF (reference sequence). The CDR3 here is CATSREGGKTQYF. The CDR3 DNA follows: TGTGCCACCAGCAGAGAAGGAGGCAAGACCCAGTACTTC.

A note on this clonotype: No conserved phenylalanine or tryptophan is present at the end of the CDR3, so a read error is the likely explanation. The limits of the CDR3 on the DNA are not certain, so only TCRdb's listed CDR3 is given. The rearrangement links TRBV6-5 to TRBJ2-3; TRBD1, the table's D call, lacks a check against the DNA. CDR1 is MNHEY, CDR2 SVGAGI, per germline. Termini included, the CDR3 measures 17 amino acids. This CDR3 is CASSYSTRTGYEQYFGP.

In the case of this clonotype: A much larger clone lies one base from this, so it may be a read error. The chain joins TRBV20-1 to TRBJ2-7, with 10 bases fitting TRBD2. The CDR3 runs 15 residues. The V gene's germline CDR1 is DFQATT and CDR2 SNEGSKA (reference sequence). Here the CDR3 DNA reads TGCATTGCTCTCCATAGCGGGGGGAACTCCTACGAGCAGTACTTC. This gives the protein CIALHSGGNSYEQYF.

On this clonotype: A much more abundant neighbour one base away suggests this may be a read error. The V and J genes are TRBV3-1 and TRBJ1-4; 8 bases match TRBD1. After removal of 3 bases from V and 7 bases from J, the junction contained 4 bases not matched to a gene. Germline CDR1 LGHDT, CDR2 YNNKEL (reference sequence). The CDR3 is 14 amino acids. CDR3 amino acids: CASSQLRGREKLFF. The CDR3 bases are TGTGCCAGCAGCCAGCTCAGGGGGCGTGAAAAACTGTTTTTT.

Of note for this clonotype: Since the CDR3 does not end with the conserved phenylalanine or tryptophan, this likely comes from a read error. The limits of the CDR3 on the DNA are not certain, so only TCRdb's listed CDR3 is given. V gene TRBV15 combines with J gene TRBJ2-7; the table's D call TRBD1 went unverified against the DNA. Germline V gives CDR1 LNHNV, CDR2 YYDKDF (reference sequence). The CDR3 contains 15 residues when both ends are counted. This CDR3 is CATSRETGGTYEKYL.

The V gene is TRBV10-3, the J gene TRBJ2-5; D remains unclear. CDR3 length equals 13 residues. V was shortened by 4 bases and J by 4 bases, with 10 bases between the two germline ends. Per germline, CDR1 ENHRY and CDR2 SYGVKD. The CDR3 nucleotides read TGTGCCATCAGTGTCGAAGTTCGAGAGACCCAGTACTTC. It is translated as CAISVEVRETQYF.

As concerns this clonotype: This likely comes from a read error, as the CDR3 has no conserved phenylalanine or tryptophan at its end. V and J are TRBV7-9 and TRBJ1-1; D unresolved. CDR3 size: 15 residues. Trimming removed 5 bases from V and 7 bases from J, with 20 bases in between. Germline V gene lookup returns CDR1 SEHNR and CDR2 FQNEAQ (reference sequence). CDR3 region: CASSLASVKGGEAFS. In DNA, the CDR3 is TGTGCCAGCAGCCTTGCCTCTGTGAAGGGCGGTGAAGCTTTCTCT.

Sample share makes this clonotype medium-sized. The V call is TRBV27, the J call TRBJ1-2, with 8 bases identical to TRBD1. The J segment lost 5 bases and the V segment lost 3 bases, leaving 2 bases of the junction unmatched. Germline CDR1 reads MNHEY; CDR2 reads SMNVEV (reference sequence). This CDR3 is 13 amino acids long. In DNA, the CDR3 is TGTGCCAGCAGTTTCCGGACAGGGTATGGCTACACCTTC. Translating it yields CASSFRTGYGYTF.

Note on this clonotype: A much more abundant neighbour one base away suggests this may be a read error. The chain uses TRBV30 and TRBJ1-3, with a tentative D call TRBD1 (5 bases). CDR1 is GTSNPN and CDR2 is SVGIG in the germline V gene (reference sequence). The CDR3 consists of 19 residues. The CDR3 DNA sequence: TGTGCCTGGAGAGTTTTTACAGGAGATTTATTCGAATCTGGAGACACCATATATTTT. This translates into CAWRVFTGDLFESGDTIYF.

This clonotype has just a few counts. The chain recombines TRBV9 with TRBJ1-2; perhaps TRBD1 as D (5 bases). Germline CDR1 and CDR2: SGDLS and YYNGEE. The length of the CDR3 is 13 residues. The V end was cut by 0 bases, the J end by 13 bases, with 16 bases between. CDR3 sequence: CASSVGRQSWLTF. The CDR3 DNA reads as TGTGCCAGCAGCGTAGGTCGACAGTCCTGGCTCACCTTC.

This clonotype was observed a few times. The chain carries TRBV5-1 and TRBJ2-3, with D perhaps matching TRBD2 (6 bases). Germline-derived CDR1 and CDR2 are SGHRS and YFSETQ. V was clipped by 4 bases and J by 1 base, with 13 bases between them. The CDR3 is 15 residues long. In DNA, the CDR3 is TGCGCCAGCAGCATAATAGCGGATGGCACAGATACGCAGTATTTT. This translates into CASSIIADGTDTQYF. The full variable domain, in which reference TRBV5-1 and TRBJ2-3 provide the parts outside the CDR3, is KAGVTQTPRYLIKTRGQQVTLSCSPISGHRSVSWYQQTPGQGLQFLFEYFSETQRNKGNFPGRFSGRQFSNSRSEMNVSTLELGDSALYLCASSIIADGTDTQYFGPGTRLTVL.

DNA of the CDR3: TGCAGTGCTAGAGATCCCGGGACTAGCCATTCCTACGAGCAGTACTTC. Its protein is CSARDPGTSHSYEQYF. The V and J genes are TRBV20-1 and TRBJ2-7; 9 bases map to TRBD2. CDR1 is DFQATT, CDR2 SNEGSKA, per germline (reference sequence). J lost 1 base, V lost 0 bases, and 7 bases had no gene match. This CDR3 has 16 amino acids.

A remark on this clonotype: A junction end diverges from the germline sequence, so it may reflect a read error. The chain recombines TRBV6-1 with TRBJ2-4, with 10 bases aligning to TRBD2. Germline CDR1 MNHNS, CDR2 SASEGT. This CDR3 contains 16 residues. CDR3 in amino acids: CARSEAVSGGKNIQYF. The CDR3 region has the DNA TGTGCCAGAAGTGAAGCCGTTAGCGGGGGGAAAAACATTCAGTACTTC.

V gene TRBV6-4 combines with J gene TRBJ2-5; no clear D. The CDR3 extends over 18 amino acids. The germline V gene encodes CDR1 MRHNA and CDR2 SNTAGT. For the CDR3, the DNA is TGTCCTAACGTGCCAGCAGTGACTCCGCCCTCGACGTGGGAGACCCAGTACTTC. The encoded protein is CPNVPAVTPPSTWETQYF.